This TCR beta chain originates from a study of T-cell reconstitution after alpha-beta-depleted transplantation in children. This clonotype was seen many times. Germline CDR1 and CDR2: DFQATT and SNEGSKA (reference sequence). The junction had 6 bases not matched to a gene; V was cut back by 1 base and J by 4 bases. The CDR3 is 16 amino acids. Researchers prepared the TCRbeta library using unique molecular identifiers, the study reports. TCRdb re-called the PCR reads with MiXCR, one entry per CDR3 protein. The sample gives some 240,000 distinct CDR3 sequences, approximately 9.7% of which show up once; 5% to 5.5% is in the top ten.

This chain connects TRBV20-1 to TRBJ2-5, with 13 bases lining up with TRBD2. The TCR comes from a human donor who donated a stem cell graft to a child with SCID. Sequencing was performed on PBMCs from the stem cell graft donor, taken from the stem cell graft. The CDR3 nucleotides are TGCAGTGCTAGAGGGCTGGGACTAGCGGGGTCAGAGACCCAGTACTTC. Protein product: CSARGLGLAGSETQYF.